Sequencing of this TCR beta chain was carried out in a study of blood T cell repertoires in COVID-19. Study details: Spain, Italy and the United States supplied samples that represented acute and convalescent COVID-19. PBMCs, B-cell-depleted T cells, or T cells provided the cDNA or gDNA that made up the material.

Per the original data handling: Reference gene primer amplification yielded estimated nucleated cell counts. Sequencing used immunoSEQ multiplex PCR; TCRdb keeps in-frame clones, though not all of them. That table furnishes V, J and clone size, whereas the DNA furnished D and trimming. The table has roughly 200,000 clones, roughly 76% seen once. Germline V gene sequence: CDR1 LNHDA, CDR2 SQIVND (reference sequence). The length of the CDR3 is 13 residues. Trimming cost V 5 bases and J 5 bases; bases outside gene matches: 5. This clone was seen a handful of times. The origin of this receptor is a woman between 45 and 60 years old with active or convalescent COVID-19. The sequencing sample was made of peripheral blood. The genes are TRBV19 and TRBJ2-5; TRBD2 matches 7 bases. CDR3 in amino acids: CASSGGGVETQYF. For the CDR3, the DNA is TGTGCCAGTAGTGGGGGGGGTGTGGAGACCCAGTACTTC.